This T cell receptor (beta chain) was sequenced during a study of early T cells in non-severe SARS-CoV-2 infection. This CDR3 contains 14 residues. Germline values: CDR1 MDHEN, CDR2 SYDVKM. General study results and limits: VDJdb-based matching was biased toward anti-spike CD8 responses and missed private and CD4 specificities.

With regard to this clonotype: Its antigen remains unknown. Possible read error: a much larger clone is one base away.

As part of library construction, unique molecular identifiers were attached to individual cDNA molecules. TCRdb fed the 5' RACE reads into MiXCR, producing one record per CDR3 protein. Of 70,000 to 75,000 distinct CDR3 sequences in the sample, around 12% were seen once. J is TRBJ2-3 and V is TRBV28; 8 nucleotides agree with TRBD2. The sequenced sample consisted of whole blood. The origin of this receptor is an adult who was a healthcare worker with PCR-confirmed SARS-CoV-2 infection or an uninfected control (not recorded which). This CDR3 reads CVSSPGTSGPRKYF. The CDR3 DNA follows: TGTGTCAGCAGTCCCGGGACTAGTGGGCCCCGGAAGTATTTT.